The 4 T cell receptor beta chains in this list originate from one sample, sequenced in a study of shared clonotypes between healthy human individuals. Data came from immunoSEQ multiplex PCR; TCRdb stores just in-frame clones and leaves some out. The data contain roughly 2 million clones, approximately 95% of them singletons. What was sequenced was naive CD4+ T cells sorted from blood. Indicated subset: CD45RA+ positively selected. The receptors originated from a man between 18 and 35 years old in good health.

Comments on this clone: Additional DNA sequences in this sample encode the identical CDR3. V is TRBV7-9 and J is TRBJ2-3, with 9 bases lining up with TRBD2. V lost 5 bases to trimming and J lost 2 bases; unmatched junction nucleotides: 2. CDR3 length: 14 residues. The germline CDR1 and CDR2 sequences are SEHNR and FQNEAQ (reference sequence). CDR3 loop: CASSPSGNTDTQYF. The CDR3 nucleotides read TGTGCCAGCAGCCCTAGCGGGAACACAGATACGCAGTATTTT.

V gene TRBV2 combines with J gene TRBJ1-6; TRBD1 might be the D (6 bases). Germline lookup yields CDR1 SNHLY and CDR2 FYNNEI. Trimming stripped 6 bases from V and 2 bases from J, with 11 bases between. This CDR3 is 15 amino acids long. CDR3 coding DNA: TGTGCCAGCAGCGCGGGGGGCCCCTATAATTCACCCCTCCACTTT. This gives the protein CASSAGGPYNSPLHF. The full variable domain, in which reference TRBV2 and TRBJ1-6 provide the parts outside the CDR3, is EPEVTQTPSHQVTQMGQEVILRCVPISNHLYFYWYRQILGQKVEFLVSFYNNEISEKSEIFDDQFSVERPDGSNFTLKIRSTKLEDSAMYFCASSAGGPYNSPLHFGNGTRLTVT.

The chain couples TRBV7-3 to TRBJ2-5; 8 nucleotides match TRBD1. V trimming: 4 bases; J trimming: 7 bases; junction bases outside the gene matches: 11. Per the germline V gene, CDR1 is SGHTA and CDR2 is FQGTGA. CDR3 length equals 15 residues. CDR3 coding DNA: TGTGCCAGCAGCTACTCGGGGGACAGGATCGGGACCCAGTACTTC. This gives the protein CASSYSGDRIGTQYF.

V is TRBV30 and J is TRBJ1-1; no clear D gene. The CDR3 length is 12 residues. Trimming cost V 7 bases and J 5 bases, with 14 bases left between them. The V gene's germline CDR1 is GTSNPN and CDR2 SVGIG (reference sequence). CDR3 protein: CASRRRLTEAFF. As DNA, the CDR3 is TGTGCCTCCCGGAGGAGGCTAACTGAAGCTTTCTTT.